This T cell receptor (beta chain) is drawn from a study of T cells in women clearing cervical HPV infection. Notes on this clone: The DNA ends 3 residues before the CDR3 does, and the rest of the CDR3 is filled in from the germline J gene.

The V gene's germline CDR1 is KGHSH and CDR2 LQKENI. The CDR3 spans 13 residues. Some clones are missing from TCRdb's copy, which holds only in-frame ones; the method was immunoSEQ multiplex PCR. The sample has around 19,000 clones, and its top ten clones hold under 8.5%. The rearrangement joins TRBV18 to TRBJ1-2; D is unclear. Sequenced input: blood buffy coat. This TCR was sampled from a woman aged 18-70 years with a cervical HPV16 infection that either progressed to CIN3+ or cleared (not recorded which). The CDR3 sequence is CASSPYVSYDYTF. Incomplete CDR3 DNA: TGTGCCAGCTCACCTTACGTTTCCTACGAC.